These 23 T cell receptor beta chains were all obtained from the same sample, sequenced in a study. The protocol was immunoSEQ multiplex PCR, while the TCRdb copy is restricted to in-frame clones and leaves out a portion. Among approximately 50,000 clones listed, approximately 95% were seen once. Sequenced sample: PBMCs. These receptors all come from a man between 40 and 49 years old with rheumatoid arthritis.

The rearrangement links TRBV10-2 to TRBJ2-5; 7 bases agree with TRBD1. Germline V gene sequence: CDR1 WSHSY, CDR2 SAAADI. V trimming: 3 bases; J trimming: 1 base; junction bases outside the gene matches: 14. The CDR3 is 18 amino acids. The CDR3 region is CASSDPSSTGKFQETQYF. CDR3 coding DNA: TGCGCCAGCAGTGACCCATCCTCGACAGGGAAGTTCCAAGAGACCCAGTACTTC.

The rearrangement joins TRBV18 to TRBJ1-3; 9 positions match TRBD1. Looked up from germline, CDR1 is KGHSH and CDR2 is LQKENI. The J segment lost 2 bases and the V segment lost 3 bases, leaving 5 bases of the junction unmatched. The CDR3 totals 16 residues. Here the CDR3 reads CASSPGTGITGNTIYF. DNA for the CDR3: TGTGCCAGCTCACCTGGGACAGGGATAACTGGAAACACCATATATTTT.

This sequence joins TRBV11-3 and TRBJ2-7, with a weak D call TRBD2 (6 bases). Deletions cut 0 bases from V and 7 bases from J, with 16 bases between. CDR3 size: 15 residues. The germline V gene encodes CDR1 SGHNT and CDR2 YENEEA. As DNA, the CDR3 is TGTGCCAGCAGCTTAGACGGGAGTCCCAACAGGGAGCAGTACTTC. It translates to CASSLDGSPNREQYF.

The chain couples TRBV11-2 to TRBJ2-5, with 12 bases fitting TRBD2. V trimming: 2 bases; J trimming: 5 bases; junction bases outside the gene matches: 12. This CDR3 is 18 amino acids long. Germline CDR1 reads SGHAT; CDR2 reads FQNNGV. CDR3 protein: CASSLIGLLAGGRETQYF. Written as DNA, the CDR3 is TGTGCCAGCAGCTTAATTGGGTTACTAGCGGGAGGCCGTGAGACCCAGTACTTC.

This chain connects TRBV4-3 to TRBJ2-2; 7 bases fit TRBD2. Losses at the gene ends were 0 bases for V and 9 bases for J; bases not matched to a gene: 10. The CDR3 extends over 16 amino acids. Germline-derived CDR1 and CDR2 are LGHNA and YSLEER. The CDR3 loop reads CASSQERWEGNRELFF. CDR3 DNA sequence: TGCGCCAGCAGCCAAGAGAGGTGGGAGGGCAACAGGGAGCTGTTTTTT.

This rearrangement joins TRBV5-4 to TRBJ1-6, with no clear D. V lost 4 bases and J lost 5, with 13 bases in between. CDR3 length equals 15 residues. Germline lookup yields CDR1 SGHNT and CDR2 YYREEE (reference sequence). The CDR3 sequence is CASSQQQGDNSPLHF. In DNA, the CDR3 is TGTGCCAGCAGCCAGCAACAAGGTGATAATTCACCCCTCCACTTT.

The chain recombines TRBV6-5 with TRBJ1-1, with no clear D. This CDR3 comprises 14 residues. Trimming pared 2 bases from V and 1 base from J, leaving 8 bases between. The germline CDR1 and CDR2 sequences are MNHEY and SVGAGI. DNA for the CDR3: TGTGCCAGCAGTTACCACCAAGGGAACACTGAAGCTTTCTTT. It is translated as CASSYHQGNTEAFF.

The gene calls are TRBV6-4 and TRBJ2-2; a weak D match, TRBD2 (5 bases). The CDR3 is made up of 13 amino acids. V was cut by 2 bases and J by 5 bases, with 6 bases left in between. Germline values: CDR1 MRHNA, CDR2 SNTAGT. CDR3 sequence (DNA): TGTGCCAGCAGTGACGGCGGGACCGGGGAGCTGTTTTTT. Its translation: CASSDGGTGELFF.

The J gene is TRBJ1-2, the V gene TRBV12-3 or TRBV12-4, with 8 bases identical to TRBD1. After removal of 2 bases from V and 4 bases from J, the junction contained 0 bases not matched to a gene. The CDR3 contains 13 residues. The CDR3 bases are TGTGCCAGCAGTTTACAGGGGGCCTATGGCTACACCTTC. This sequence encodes CASSLQGAYGYTF.

CDR3 bases: TGTGCCAGCAGATATCAGGGGGCTGGTATTCAGTACTTC. This gives the protein CASRYQGAGIQYF. The chain carries TRBV27 and TRBJ2-4; TRBD1 matches 8 bases. The trim removed 6 bases at V and 10 bases at J, leaving 8 bases unmatched. The germline CDR1 and CDR2 sequences are MNHEY and SMNVEV (reference sequence). There are 13 residues in the CDR3.

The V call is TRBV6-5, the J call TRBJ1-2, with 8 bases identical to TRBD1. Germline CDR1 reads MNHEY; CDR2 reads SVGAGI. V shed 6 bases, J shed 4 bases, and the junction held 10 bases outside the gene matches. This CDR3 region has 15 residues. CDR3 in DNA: TGTGCCAGCAGGGGAGGGACAGGCAGTGGCTATGGCTACACCTTC. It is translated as CASRGGTGSGYGYTF.

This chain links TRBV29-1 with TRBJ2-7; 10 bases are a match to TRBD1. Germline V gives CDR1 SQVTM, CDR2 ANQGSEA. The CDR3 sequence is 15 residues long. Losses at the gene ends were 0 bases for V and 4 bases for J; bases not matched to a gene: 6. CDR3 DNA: TGCAGCGTTGAAGATTACCGACAGGGGGCTTACGAGCAGTACTTC. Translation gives CSVEDYRQGAYEQYF.

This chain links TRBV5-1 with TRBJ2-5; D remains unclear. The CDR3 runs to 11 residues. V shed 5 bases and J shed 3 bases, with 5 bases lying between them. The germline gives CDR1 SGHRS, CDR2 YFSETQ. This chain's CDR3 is CASREEETQYF. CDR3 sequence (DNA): TGCGCCAGCAGGGAAGAAGAGACCCAGTACTTC. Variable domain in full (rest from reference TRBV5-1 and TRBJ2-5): KAGVTQTPRYLIKTRGQQVTLSCSPISGHRSVSWYQQTPGQGLQFLFEYFSETQRNKGNFPGRFSGRQFSNSRSEMNVSTLELGDSALYLCASREEETQYFGPGTRLLVL.

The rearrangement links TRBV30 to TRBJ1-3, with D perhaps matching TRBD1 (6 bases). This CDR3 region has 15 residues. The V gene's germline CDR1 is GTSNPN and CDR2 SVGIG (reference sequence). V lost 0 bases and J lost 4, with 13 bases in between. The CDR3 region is CAWSVSGARGNTIYF. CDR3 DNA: TGTGCCTGGAGTGTTTCGGGGGCAAGAGGAAACACCATATATTTT.

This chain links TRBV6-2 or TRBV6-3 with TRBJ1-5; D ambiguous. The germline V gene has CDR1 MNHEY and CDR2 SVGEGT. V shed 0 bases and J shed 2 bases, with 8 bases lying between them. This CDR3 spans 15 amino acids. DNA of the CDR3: TGTGCCAGCAGTTACTCGAAAAGGGGCAATCAGCCCCAGCATTTT. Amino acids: CASSYSKRGNQPQHF.

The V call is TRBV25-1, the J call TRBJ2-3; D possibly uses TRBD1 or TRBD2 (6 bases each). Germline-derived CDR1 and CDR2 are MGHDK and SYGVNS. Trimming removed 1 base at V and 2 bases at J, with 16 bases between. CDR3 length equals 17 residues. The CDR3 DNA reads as TGTGCCAGCAGTGAATCACCTAGGGGGGTTCACACAGATACGCAGTATTTT. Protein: CASSESPRGVHTDTQYF.

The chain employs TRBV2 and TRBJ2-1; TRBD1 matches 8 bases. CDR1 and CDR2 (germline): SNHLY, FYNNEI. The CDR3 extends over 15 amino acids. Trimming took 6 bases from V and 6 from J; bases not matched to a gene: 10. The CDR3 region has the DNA TGTGCCAGCAGCAAAGACAGGGGTGGGGGCAATGAGCAGTTCTTC. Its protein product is CASSKDRGGGNEQFF.

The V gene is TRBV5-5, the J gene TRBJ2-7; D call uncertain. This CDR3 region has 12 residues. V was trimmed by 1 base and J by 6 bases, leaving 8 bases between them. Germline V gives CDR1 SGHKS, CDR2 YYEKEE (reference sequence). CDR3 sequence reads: CASSLYGREQYF. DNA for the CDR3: TGTGCCAGCAGCTTGTATGGGCGCGAGCAGTACTTC.

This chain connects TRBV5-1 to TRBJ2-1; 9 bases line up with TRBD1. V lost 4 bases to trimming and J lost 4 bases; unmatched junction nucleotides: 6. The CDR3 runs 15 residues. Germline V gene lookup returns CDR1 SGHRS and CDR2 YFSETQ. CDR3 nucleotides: TGCGCCAGCAGCGGCCAAGGGACAGGGTACAATGAGCAGTTCTTC. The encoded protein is CASSGQGTGYNEQFF. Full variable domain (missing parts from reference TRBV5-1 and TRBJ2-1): KAGVTQTPRYLIKTRGQQVTLSCSPISGHRSVSWYQQTPGQGLQFLFEYFSETQRNKGNFPGRFSGRQFSNSRSEMNVSTLELGDSALYLCASSGQGTGYNEQFFGPGTRLTVL.

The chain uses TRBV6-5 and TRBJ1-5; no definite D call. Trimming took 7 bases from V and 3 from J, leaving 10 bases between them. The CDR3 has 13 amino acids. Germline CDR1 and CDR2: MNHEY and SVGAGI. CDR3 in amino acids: CASKAATNQPQHF. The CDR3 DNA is TGTGCCAGCAAGGCAGCTACCAATCAGCCCCAGCATTTT.

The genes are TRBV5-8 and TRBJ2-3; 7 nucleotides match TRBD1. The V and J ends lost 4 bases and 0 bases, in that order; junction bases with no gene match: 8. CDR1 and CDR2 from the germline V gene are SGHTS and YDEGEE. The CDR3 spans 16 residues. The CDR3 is CASSLRTGLSTDTQYF. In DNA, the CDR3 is TGTGCCAGCAGCCTTCGGACAGGTCTAAGCACAGATACGCAGTATTTT.

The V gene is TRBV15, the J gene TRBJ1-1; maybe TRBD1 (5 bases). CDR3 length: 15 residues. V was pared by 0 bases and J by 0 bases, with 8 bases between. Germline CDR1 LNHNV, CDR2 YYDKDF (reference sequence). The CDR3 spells CATSREEGMNTEAFF. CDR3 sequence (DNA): TGTGCCACCAGCAGAGAGGAGGGGATGAACACTGAAGCTTTCTTT.

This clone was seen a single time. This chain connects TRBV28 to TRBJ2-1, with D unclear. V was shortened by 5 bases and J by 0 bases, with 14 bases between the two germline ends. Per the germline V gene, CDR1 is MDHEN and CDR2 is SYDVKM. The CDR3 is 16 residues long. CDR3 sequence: CASSLRKSFSYNEQFF. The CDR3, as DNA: TGTGCCAGCAGTCTCAGGAAATCTTTCTCCTACAATGAGCAGTTCTTC.